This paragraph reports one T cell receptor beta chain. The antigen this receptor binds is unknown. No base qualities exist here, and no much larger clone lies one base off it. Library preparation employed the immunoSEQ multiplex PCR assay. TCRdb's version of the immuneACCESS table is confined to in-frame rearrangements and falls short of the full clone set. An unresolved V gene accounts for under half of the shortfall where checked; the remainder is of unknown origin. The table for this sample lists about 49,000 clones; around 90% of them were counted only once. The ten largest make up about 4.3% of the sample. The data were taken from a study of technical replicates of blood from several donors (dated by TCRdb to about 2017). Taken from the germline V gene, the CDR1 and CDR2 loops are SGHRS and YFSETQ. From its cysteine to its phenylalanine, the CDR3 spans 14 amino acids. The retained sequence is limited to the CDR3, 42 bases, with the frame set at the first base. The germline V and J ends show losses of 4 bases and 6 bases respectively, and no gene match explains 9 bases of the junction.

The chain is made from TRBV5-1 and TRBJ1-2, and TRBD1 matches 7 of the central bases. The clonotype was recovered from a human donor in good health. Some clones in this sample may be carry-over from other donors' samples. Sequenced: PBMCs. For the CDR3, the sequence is CASSSGTGVHGYTF. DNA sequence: TGCGCCAGCAGCAGTGGAACAGGGGTGCATGGCTACACCTTC.